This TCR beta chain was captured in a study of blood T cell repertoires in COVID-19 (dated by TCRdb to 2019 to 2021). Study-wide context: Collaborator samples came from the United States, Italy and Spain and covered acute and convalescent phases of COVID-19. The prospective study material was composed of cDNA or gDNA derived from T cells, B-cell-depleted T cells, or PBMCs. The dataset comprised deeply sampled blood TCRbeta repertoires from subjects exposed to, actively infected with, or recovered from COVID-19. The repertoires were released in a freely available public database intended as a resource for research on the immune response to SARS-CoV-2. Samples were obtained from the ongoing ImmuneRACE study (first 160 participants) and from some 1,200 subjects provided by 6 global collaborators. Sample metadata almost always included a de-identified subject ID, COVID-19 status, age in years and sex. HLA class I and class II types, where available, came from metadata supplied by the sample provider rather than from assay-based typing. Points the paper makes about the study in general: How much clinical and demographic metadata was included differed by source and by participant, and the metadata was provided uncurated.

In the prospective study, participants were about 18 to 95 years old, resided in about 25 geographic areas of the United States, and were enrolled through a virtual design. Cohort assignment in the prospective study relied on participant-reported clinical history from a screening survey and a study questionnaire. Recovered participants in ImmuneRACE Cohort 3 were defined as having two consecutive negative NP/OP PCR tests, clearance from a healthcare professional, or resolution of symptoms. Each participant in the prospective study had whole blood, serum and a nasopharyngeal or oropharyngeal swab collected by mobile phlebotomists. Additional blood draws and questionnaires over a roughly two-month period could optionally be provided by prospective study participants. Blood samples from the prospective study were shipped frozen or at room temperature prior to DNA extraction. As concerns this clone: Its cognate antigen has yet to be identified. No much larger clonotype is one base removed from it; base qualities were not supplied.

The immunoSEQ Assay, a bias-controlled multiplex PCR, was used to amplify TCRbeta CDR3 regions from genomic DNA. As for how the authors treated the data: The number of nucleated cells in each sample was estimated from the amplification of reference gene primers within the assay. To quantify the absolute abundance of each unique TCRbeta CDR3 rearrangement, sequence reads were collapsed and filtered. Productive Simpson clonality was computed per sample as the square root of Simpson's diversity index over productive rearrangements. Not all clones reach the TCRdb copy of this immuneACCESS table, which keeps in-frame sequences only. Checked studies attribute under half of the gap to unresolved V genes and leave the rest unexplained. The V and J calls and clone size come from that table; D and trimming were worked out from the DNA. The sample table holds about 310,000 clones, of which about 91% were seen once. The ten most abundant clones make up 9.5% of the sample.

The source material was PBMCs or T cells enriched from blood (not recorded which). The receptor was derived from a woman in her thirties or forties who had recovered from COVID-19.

The CDR3: CASSEAGGRIGEQFF. Read as DNA, the sequence is TGTGCCAGCAGCGAAGCGGGGGGCCGGATTGGTGAGCAGTTCTTC. The chain couples TRBV27 to TRBJ2-1; TRBD2 lines up with 9 middle nucleotides. The CDR1 and CDR2 encoded by the germline V gene (reference sequence) are MNHEY and SMNVEV. Relative to germline, V is missing 6 bases and J is missing 9 bases, with 12 bases of the junction outside any gene match. The CDR3 numbers 15 residues from cysteine through phenylalanine. Kept here is only the CDR3 DNA, which spans 45 bases and is read in frame from base 1.